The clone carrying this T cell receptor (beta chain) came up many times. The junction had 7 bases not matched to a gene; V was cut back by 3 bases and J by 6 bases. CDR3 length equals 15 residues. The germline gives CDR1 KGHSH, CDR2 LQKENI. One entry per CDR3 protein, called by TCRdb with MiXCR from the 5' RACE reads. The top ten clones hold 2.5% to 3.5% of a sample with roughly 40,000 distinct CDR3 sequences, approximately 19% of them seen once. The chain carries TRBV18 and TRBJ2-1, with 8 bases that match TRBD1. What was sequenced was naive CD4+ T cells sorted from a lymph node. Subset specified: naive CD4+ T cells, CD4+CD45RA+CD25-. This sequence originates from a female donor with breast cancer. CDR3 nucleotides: TGTGCCAGCTCACCCCCGGGACAGGCTTCCAATGAGCAGTTCTTC. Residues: CASSPPGQASNEQFF.